This TCR beta chain was sequenced in a study of T-cell reconstitution after alpha-beta-depleted transplantation in children. The CDR3 has 15 residues. After removal of 4 bases from V and 6 bases from J, the junction contained 10 bases not matched to a gene. Germline V CDR1 and CDR2: SGHRS, YFSETQ. This sample's TCRbeta library carried unique molecular identifier barcodes. From the PCR reads, TCRdb called clonotypes with MiXCR, one entry per CDR3 protein. The sample comprises about 160,000 distinct CDR3 sequences, roughly 10% of which are singletons, and roughly 13% rests with the top ten. This clonotype was recorded at least ten times. Its antigen is as yet unknown. The study's findings and limits: Newly produced T cells mostly accounted for T-cell counts and diversity one year post-transplant. Some patients' high day-60 TCRbeta diversity was traced to surviving recipient T cells and thymic progenitors.

The chain employs TRBV5-1 and TRBJ2-4; 7 positions agree with TRBD1. This sequence was found in a boy under 10 years old with acute myeloid leukemia, due to receive a stem cell transplant. Sample: PBMCs, taken before TCRalphabeta/CD19-depleted stem cell transplant. This CDR3 reads CASSPSRTGRNIQYF. The CDR3 bases are TGCGCCAGCAGCCCCTCCCGGACAGGTAGAAACATTCAGTACTTC.